The subject of this entry is one T cell receptor beta chain. This entry belongs to a study of Ad26.COV2.S vaccination and SARS-CoV-2 variants. The germline V gene has CDR1 LGHDT and CDR2 YNNKEL (reference sequence). V lost 0 bases and J lost 1, with 13 bases in between. The CDR3 spans 17 residues. As to treatment: some 19 received Ad26.COV2.S at low or high dose, single or two shots; roughly five received placebo; per-sample allocation not given. Collection of samples fell on day 63 after the first vaccine or placebo injection. The method was immunoSEQ multiplex PCR; TCRdb's version includes in-frame clones alone and lacks a portion of them. The sample contains just over 350,000 clones, roughly 84% of which appear only once.

The clonotype originates from a person aged 18-65 years who received the Ad26.COV2.S COVID-19 vaccine or a placebo. The material sequenced was peripheral blood, taken in a trial of Ad26.COV2.S vaccine versus placebo. The chain joins TRBV3-1 (or the pseudogene TRBV3-2) to TRBJ2-4; D call uncertain. The CDR3 spells CASSQDIIGWAKNIQYF. As DNA, the CDR3 is TGTGCCAGCAGCCAAGATATCATCGGGTGGGCCAAAAACATTCAGTACTTC.